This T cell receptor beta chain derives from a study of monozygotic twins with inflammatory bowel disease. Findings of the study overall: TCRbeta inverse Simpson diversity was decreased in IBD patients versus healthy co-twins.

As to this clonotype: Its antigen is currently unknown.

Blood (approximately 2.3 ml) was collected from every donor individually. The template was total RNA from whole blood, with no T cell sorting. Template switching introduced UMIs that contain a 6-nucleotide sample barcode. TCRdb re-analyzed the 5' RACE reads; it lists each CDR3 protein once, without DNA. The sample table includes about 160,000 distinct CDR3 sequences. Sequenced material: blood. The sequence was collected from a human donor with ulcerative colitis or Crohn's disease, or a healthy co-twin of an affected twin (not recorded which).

The CDR3 here is CSAMRLQETQYF. The chain joins TRBV20-1 to TRBJ2-5. Germline values: CDR1 DFQATT, CDR2 SNEGSKA (reference sequence). The CDR3 sequence is 12 residues long.